This TCR beta chain was obtained from a study of blood T cell repertoires in COVID-19. The method was immunoSEQ multiplex PCR; TCRdb's version includes in-frame clones alone and lacks a portion of them. The profile shows some 77,000 clones, about 83% of them singletons. Trimming cost V 10 bases and J 4 bases; bases outside gene matches: 8. CDR1 WSHSY and CDR2 SAAADI come from the germline V gene. The CDR3 consists of 14 residues. The source material was peripheral blood. V usage is TRBV10-2 and J usage is TRBJ1-1; TRBD1 agrees at 11 bases. The TCR was taken from a man aged 25-45 years with acute or convalescent COVID-19. The CDR3: CATLSGTGGTEAFF. CDR3 DNA: TGCGCCACCCTGTCCGGGACAGGGGGCACTGAAGCTTTCTTT.